Listed here are 21 T cell receptor beta chains from one sample, sequenced in a study of cytomegalovirus exposure and HLA in healthy donors. The study ran its PCR with 60 Vbeta and 13 Jbeta primers. Libraries were prepared by immunoSEQ multiplex PCR; TCRdb keeps only in-frame clonotypes and omits some of them. This listing includes approximately 52,000 clones. The material sequenced was PBMCs. The receptor set was obtained from a woman aged 60-75 years in good health and CMV-seropositive.

The chain carries TRBV19 and TRBJ2-3; 16 nucleotides match TRBD2. In germline, CDR1 is LNHDA, CDR2 SQIVND (reference sequence). This CDR3 region has 16 residues. V lost 5 bases to trimming and J lost 8 bases; unmatched junction nucleotides: 7. The CDR3 loop reads CASSAGTSGGASTQYF. The CDR3 DNA follows: TGTGCCAGTAGTGCCGGGACTAGCGGGGGGGCCTCTACGCAGTATTTT.

V and J are TRBV13 and TRBJ1-2, with D maybe TRBD1 (6 bases). CDR3 length: 16 residues. Trimming cost V 1 base and J 2 bases, with 14 bases left between them. Germline V CDR1 and CDR2: PRHDT, FYEKMQ (reference sequence). The CDR3 DNA follows: TGTGCCAGCAGCTTAGTATCTACAGGGCAAAACTATGGCTACACCTTC. Translating it yields CASSLVSTGQNYGYTF.

The chain couples TRBV5-1 to TRBJ2-7; 7 bases map to TRBD1. Per germline, CDR1 SGHRS and CDR2 YFSETQ. There are 15 residues in the CDR3. V lost 3 bases and J lost 1; bases outside the gene matches: 7. For the CDR3, the DNA is TGCGCCAGCAGCTCCGGACAGGCAGCTTCCTACGAGCAGTACTTC. This translates into CASSSGQAASYEQYF.

This chain joins TRBV18 and TRBJ1-1; 10 bases are a match to TRBD1. The germline V gene encodes CDR1 KGHSH and CDR2 LQKENI. V gave up 3 bases and J gave up 7 bases; unmatched junction bases: 8. CDR3 length: 15 amino acids. CDR3 region: CASSPTTGGFGEAFF. For the CDR3, the DNA is TGTGCCAGCTCACCTACGACAGGGGGCTTTGGTGAAGCTTTCTTT.

The chain carries TRBV4-1 and TRBJ1-1, with D perhaps matching TRBD1 (6 bases). The V gene's germline CDR1 is MGHRA and CDR2 YSYEKL. The V end lost 0 bases, the J end lost 1 base, and 9 bases lay between the germline ends. The CDR3 consists of 15 residues. The DNA for the CDR3 is TGCGCCAGCAGCCAAGACGGACAGCCGAACACTGAAGCTTTCTTT. This encodes CASSQDGQPNTEAFF.

The chain uses TRBV10-3 and TRBJ1-1; D unclear. Per germline, CDR1 ENHRY and CDR2 SYGVKD. The CDR3 has 15 amino acids. The V gene lost 4 bases and the J gene lost 0 bases, with 12 bases spanning the gap. The CDR3 sequence is CAISAQRTMNTEAFF. The CDR3 bases are TGTGCCATCAGTGCCCAAAGGACTATGAACACTGAAGCTTTCTTT.

The chain couples TRBV10-3 to TRBJ2-7, with 7 bases aligning to TRBD2. Germline-derived CDR1 and CDR2 are ENHRY and SYGVKD. Trimming took 6 bases from V and 0 from J; bases not matched to a gene: 2. The CDR3 extends over 13 amino acids. The CDR3 DNA sequence: TGTGCCATCAGGCGGGAGAGCTCCTACGAGCAGTACTTC. Its translation is CAIRRESSYEQYF.

The chain has TRBV11-3 and TRBJ1-2; 7 nucleotides line up with TRBD1. CDR1 SGHNT and CDR2 YENEEA come from the germline V gene. The trim removed 5 bases at V and 0 bases at J, leaving 9 bases unmatched. This CDR3 has 16 residues. The CDR3 region has the DNA TGTGCCAGCAGCCCACAAGGACAGGAAGCTAACTATGGCTACACCTTC. Protein product: CASSPQGQEANYGYTF.

The chain carries TRBV2 and TRBJ1-1; D might be TRBD1 (5 bases). Trimming removed 10 bases from V and 5 bases from J, with 14 bases in between. The CDR3 spans 12 residues. Per germline, CDR1 SNHLY and CDR2 FYNNEI. This chain's CDR3 is CATPGLGTEAFF. CDR3 coding DNA: TGTGCCACCCCAGGGCTGGGTACTGAAGCTTTCTTT.

The V call is TRBV13, the J call TRBJ1-1; a possible D gene is TRBD1 (5 bases). The CDR3 length is 15 residues. V gave up 0 bases and J gave up 1 base, with 9 bases separating them. Germline V gives CDR1 PRHDT, CDR2 FYEKMQ (reference sequence). Here the CDR3 reads CASSLGLGGNTEAFF. DNA of the CDR3: TGTGCCAGCAGCTTAGGCCTGGGGGGGAACACTGAAGCTTTCTTT.

The chain couples TRBV6-5 to TRBJ1-4; 7 bases line up with TRBD1. Germline V lookup: CDR1 MNHEY, CDR2 SVGAGI. The J segment lost 5 bases and the V segment lost 0 bases, leaving 0 bases of the junction unmatched. The CDR3 extends over 14 amino acids. The CDR3 sequence is CASSYSGQNEKLFF. In DNA, the CDR3 is TGTGCCAGCAGTTACTCGGGACAGAATGAAAAACTGTTTTTT.

The genes are TRBV11-2 and TRBJ2-5; 15 bases are shared with TRBD2. The CDR3 is 19 amino acids. After removal of 5 bases from V and 2 bases from J, the junction contained 12 bases not matched to a gene. Germline CDR1 reads SGHAT; CDR2 reads FQNNGV. This CDR3 is CASSQGGTSGGRRQETQYF. The CDR3 nucleotides are TGTGCCAGCAGCCAAGGAGGGACTAGCGGGGGGAGGAGGCAAGAGACCCAGTACTTC.

This rearrangement joins TRBV5-4 to TRBJ1-3, with 9 bases matching TRBD1. V lost 4 bases to trimming and J lost 0 bases; unmatched junction nucleotides: 2. The CDR3 has 15 residues. Germline V gene lookup returns CDR1 SGHNT and CDR2 YYREEE (reference sequence). Written as DNA, the CDR3 is TGTGCCAGCAGCGGACAGGGGACCTCTGGAAACACCATATATTTT. As protein: CASSGQGTSGNTIYF.

The chain couples TRBV4-3 to TRBJ2-7; D is possibly TRBD2 (5 bases). The germline CDR1 and CDR2 sequences are LGHNA and YSLEER. Trimming shortened V by 1 base and J by 0 bases, and 16 bases separated the two germline ends. The length of the CDR3 is 17 residues. The chain's CDR3 is CASSQGWGEGPSYEQYF. CDR3 DNA sequence: TGCGCCAGCAGCCAAGGGTGGGGAGAGGGTCCCTCCTACGAGCAGTACTTC.

The genes are TRBV10-1 and TRBJ1-1, with 8 bases matching TRBD1. Germline-derived CDR1 and CDR2 are WNHNN and SYGVQD (reference sequence). The CDR3 sequence is 13 residues long. Trimming at V came to 6 bases and at J to 6 bases, leaving 6 bases not matched to a gene. CDR3 residues: CASRPGGAAEAFF. The DNA for the CDR3 is TGCGCCAGCAGACCAGGGGGCGCGGCTGAAGCTTTCTTT.

V usage is TRBV4-1 and J usage is TRBJ2-1; TRBD1 aligns across 7 bases. V shed 4 bases, J shed 6 bases, and the junction held 12 bases outside the gene matches. CDR3 length equals 16 residues. CDR1 is MGHRA, CDR2 YSYEKL, per germline. This chain's CDR3 is CASSPVMDRTINEQFF. The DNA for the CDR3 is TGCGCCAGCAGCCCAGTCATGGACAGGACGATCAATGAGCAGTTCTTC.

The chain has TRBV15 and TRBJ1-4; the match to TRBD1 covers 8 bases. Germline CDR1 is LNHNV and CDR2 is YYDKDF (reference sequence). Unmatched junction bases numbered 5, after V lost 0 bases and J lost 8 bases. The CDR3 loop spans 15 amino acids. The CDR3 DNA reads as TGTGCCACCAGCAGAGATAAGACAGGGGACGAAAAACTGTTTTTT. Encoded protein: CATSRDKTGDEKLFF.

V usage is TRBV6-1 and J usage is TRBJ2-7; D ambiguous. The V gene lost 4 bases and the J gene lost 1 base, with 14 bases spanning the gap. Germline V gene sequence: CDR1 MNHNS, CDR2 SASEGT. This CDR3 region has 15 residues. Here the CDR3 DNA reads TGTGCCAGCAGTGGAAGGCGACAAGGATCCTACGAGCAGTACTTC. This codes for CASSGRRQGSYEQYF.

The chain joins TRBV6-1 to TRBJ1-6; 8 bases match TRBD1. CDR1 MNHNS and CDR2 SASEGT come from the germline V gene. V was pared by 7 bases and J by 9 bases, with 8 bases of the junction left unmatched. CDR3 size: 14 residues. The CDR3 is CASTAGGLSSPLHF. CDR3 nucleotide sequence: TGTGCCAGCACCGCAGGGGGCTTAAGTTCACCCCTCCACTTT.

The rearrangement uses TRBV5-1 and TRBJ1-1, with D hard to call. The CDR3 spans 13 residues. CDR1 SGHRS and CDR2 YFSETQ come from the germline V gene. V lost 5 bases and J lost 1, with 9 bases in between. CDR3: CASSYGSNTEAFF. The DNA of the CDR3 is TGCGCCAGCAGTTACGGGTCGAACACTGAAGCTTTCTTT.

The V call is TRBV2, the J call TRBJ1-6; D might be TRBD1 (5 bases). The V gene lost 6 bases and the J gene lost 8 bases, with 17 bases spanning the gap. CDR1 is SNHLY and CDR2 is FYNNEI in the germline V gene. CDR3 length: 15 residues. As DNA, the CDR3 is TGTGCCAGCAGATGGCCGGGGGTCGGGGATTCACCCCTCCACTTT. Its protein is CASRWPGVGDSPLHF.